This T cell receptor (beta chain) was sequenced for a study of sequential checkpoint blockade in melanoma. Looking at the study overall: Both treatment sequences were followed by maintenance nivolumab. Twenty-two patients had matched tumor biopsies before treatment and at week 13 after nivolumab or ipilimumab alone.

Study findings and constraints: For nivolumab-first patients, baseline tumor clonality was associated with response. Rising tumor T-cell fraction and clonality meant about 30 times likelier benefit.

This sample's treatment: randomized to nivolumab then ipilimumab (arm A) or the reverse (arm B). Sequencing used immunoSEQ multiplex PCR; TCRdb keeps in-frame clones, though not all of them. The table shows roughly 13,000 clones, with around a fifth occurring only once. Sample share makes this clone medium-sized. Its antigen is unidentified. Germline lookup yields CDR1 SGDLS and CDR2 YYNGEE. This CDR3 has 15 residues. The trim removed 4 bases at V and 4 bases at J, leaving 8 bases unmatched. The V gene is TRBV9, the J gene TRBJ2-5; 9 bases map to TRBD1. The sequence was obtained from a human donor with melanoma. The material was tumor tissue (inferred from file names), obtained from a patient given nivolumab and ipilimumab in sequence. The CDR3 loop reads CASSTPGQGGETQYF. CDR3 bases: TGTGCCAGCAGCACCCCGGGACAGGGAGGAGAGACCCAGTACTTC.